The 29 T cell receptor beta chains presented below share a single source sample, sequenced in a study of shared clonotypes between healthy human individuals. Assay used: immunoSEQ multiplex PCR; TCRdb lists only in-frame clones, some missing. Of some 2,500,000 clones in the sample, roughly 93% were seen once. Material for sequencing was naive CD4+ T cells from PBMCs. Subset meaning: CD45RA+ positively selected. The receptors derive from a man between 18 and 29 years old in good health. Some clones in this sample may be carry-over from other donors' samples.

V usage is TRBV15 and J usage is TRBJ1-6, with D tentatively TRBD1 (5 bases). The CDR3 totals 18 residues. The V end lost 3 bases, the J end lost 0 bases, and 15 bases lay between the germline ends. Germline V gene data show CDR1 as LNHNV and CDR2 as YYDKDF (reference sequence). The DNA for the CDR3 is TGTGCCACCAGCAGTGGGGCTGCATCGAGCTCCTATAATTCACCCCTCCACTTT. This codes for CATSSGAASSSYNSPLHF.

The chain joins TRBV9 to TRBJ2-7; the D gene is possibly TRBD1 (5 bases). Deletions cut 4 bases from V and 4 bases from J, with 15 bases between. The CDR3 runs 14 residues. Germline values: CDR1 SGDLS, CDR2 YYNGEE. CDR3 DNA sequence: TGTGCCAGCAGCCCCCCGGACACGGCATACGAGCAGTACTTC. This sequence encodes CASSPPDTAYEQYF.

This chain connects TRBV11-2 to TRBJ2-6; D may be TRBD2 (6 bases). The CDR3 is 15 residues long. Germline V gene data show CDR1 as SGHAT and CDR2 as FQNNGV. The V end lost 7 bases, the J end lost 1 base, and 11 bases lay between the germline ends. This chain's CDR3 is CASMAEGSGANVLTF. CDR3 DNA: TGTGCCAGCATGGCGGAGGGGTCTGGGGCCAACGTCCTGACTTTC.

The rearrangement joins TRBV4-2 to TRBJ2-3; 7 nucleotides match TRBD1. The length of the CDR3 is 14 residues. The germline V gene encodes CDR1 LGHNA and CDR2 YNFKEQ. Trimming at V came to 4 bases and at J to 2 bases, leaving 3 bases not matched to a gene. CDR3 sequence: CASSPGQYTDTQYF. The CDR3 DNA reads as TGTGCCAGCAGCCCGGGACAGTACACAGATACGCAGTATTTT.

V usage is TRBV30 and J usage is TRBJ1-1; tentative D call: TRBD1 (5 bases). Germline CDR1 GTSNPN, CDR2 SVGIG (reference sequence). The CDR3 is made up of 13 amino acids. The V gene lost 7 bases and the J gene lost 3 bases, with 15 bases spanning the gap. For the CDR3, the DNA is TGTGCCTACTACCGGGACGTGGACACTGAAGCTTTCTTT. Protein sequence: CAYYRDVDTEAFF.

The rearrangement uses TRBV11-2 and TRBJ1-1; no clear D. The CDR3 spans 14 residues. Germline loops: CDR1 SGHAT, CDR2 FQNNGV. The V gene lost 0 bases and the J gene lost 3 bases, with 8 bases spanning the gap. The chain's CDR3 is CASSLDREDTEAFF. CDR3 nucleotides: TGTGCCAGCAGCTTAGATAGGGAGGACACTGAAGCTTTCTTT.

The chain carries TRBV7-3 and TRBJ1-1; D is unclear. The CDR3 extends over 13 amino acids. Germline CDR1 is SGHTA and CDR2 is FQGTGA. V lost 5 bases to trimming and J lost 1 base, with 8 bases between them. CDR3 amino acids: CASSPGKNTEAFF. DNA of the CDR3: TGTGCCAGCAGCCCAGGCAAGAACACTGAAGCTTTCTTT.

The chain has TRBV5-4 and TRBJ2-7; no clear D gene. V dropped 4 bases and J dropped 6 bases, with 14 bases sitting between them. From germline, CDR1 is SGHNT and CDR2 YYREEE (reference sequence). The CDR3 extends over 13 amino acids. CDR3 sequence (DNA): TGTGCCAGCAGCCTCCCACTGGGCGTCGAGCAGTACTTC. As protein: CASSLPLGVEQYF.

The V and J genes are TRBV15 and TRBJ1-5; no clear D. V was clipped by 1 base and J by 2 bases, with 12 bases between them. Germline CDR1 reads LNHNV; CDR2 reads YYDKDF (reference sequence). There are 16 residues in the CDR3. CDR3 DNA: TGTGCCACCAGCAGAGGATGGGGTTATGGCAATCAGCCCCAGCATTTT. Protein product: CATSRGWGYGNQPQHF.

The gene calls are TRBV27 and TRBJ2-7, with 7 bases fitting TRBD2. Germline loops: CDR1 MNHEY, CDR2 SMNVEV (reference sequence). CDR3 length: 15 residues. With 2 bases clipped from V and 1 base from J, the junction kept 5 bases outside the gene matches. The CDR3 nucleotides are TGTGCCAGCAGTTTAATGGCGGGAGAGTCCTACGAGCAGTACTTC. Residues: CASSLMAGESYEQYF.

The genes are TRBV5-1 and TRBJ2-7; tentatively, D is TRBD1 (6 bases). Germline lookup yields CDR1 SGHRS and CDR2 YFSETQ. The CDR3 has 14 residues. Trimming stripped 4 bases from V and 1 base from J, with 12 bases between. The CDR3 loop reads CASSVGGVSYEQYF. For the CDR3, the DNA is TGCGCCAGCAGCGTAGGGGGTGTTTCCTACGAGCAGTACTTC.

The CDR3 reads CASGLDRPNEQFF. CDR3 sequence (DNA): TGTGCCAGCGGATTGGACAGGCCCAATGAGCAGTTCTTC. The rearrangement joins TRBV5-6 to TRBJ2-1, with 7 positions matching TRBD1. Trimming cost V 7 bases and J 6 bases; bases outside gene matches: 7. Per the germline V gene, CDR1 is SGHDT and CDR2 is YYEEEE. CDR3 size: 13 residues.

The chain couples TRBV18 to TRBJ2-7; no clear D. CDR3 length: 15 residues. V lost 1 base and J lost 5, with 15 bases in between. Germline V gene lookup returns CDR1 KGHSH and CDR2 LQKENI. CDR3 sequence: CASSPLSGRGNEQYF. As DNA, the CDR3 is TGTGCCAGCTCACCACTCTCTGGGCGAGGAAACGAGCAGTACTTC.

CDR3 residues: CASSNGQGHEQFF. CDR3 nucleotides: TGTGCCAGCAGCAACGGACAGGGCCATGAGCAGTTCTTC. V is TRBV7-3 and J is TRBJ2-1; 8 nucleotides agree with TRBD1. After removal of 5 bases from V and 8 bases from J, the junction contained 5 bases not matched to a gene. Germline V gene lookup returns CDR1 SGHTA and CDR2 FQGTGA. CDR3 length: 13 amino acids. Filled out from reference TRBV7-3 and TRBJ2-1, the complete variable domain reads GAGVSQTPSNKVTEKGKYVELRCDPISGHTALYWYRQSLGQGPEFLIYFQGTGAADDSGLPNDRFFAVRPEGSVSTLKIQRTERGDSAVYLCASSNGQGHEQFFGPGTRLTVL.

CDR3 loop: CASSEAARGLGQPQHF. CDR3 bases: TGTGCCAGCAGTGAAGCTGCCAGGGGATTGGGTCAGCCCCAGCATTTT. V gene TRBV6-1 combines with J gene TRBJ1-5; D may be TRBD1 (6 bases). Germline lookup yields CDR1 MNHNS and CDR2 SASEGT. Trimming cost V 0 bases and J 6 bases, with 15 bases left between them. The CDR3 consists of 16 residues.

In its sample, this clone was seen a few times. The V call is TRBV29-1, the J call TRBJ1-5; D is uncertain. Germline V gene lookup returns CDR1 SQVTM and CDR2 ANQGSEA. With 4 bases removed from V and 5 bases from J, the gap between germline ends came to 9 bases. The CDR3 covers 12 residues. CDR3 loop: CSVGTIDQPQHF. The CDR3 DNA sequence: TGCAGCGTTGGAACCATCGATCAGCCCCAGCATTTT.

The CDR3 is CASSEPGQAYEQYF. CDR3 DNA sequence: TGTGCCAGCAGCGAACCGGGACAGGCCTACGAGCAGTACTTC. The chain couples TRBV28 to TRBJ2-7; 8 bases are a match to TRBD1. V lost 6 bases to trimming and J lost 2 bases; unmatched junction nucleotides: 6. This CDR3 spans 14 amino acids. The germline V gene has CDR1 MDHEN and CDR2 SYDVKM.

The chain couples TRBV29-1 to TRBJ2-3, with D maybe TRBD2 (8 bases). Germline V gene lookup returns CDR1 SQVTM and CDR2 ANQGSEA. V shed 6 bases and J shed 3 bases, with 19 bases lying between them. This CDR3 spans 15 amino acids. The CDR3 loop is CSVEGAGGLTDTQYF. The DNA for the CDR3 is TGCAGCGTCGAGGGGGCGGGAGGTTTGACAGATACGCAGTATTTT.

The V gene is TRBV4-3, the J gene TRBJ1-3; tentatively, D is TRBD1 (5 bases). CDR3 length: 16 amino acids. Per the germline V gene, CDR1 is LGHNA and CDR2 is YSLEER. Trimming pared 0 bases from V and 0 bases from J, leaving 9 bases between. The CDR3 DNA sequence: TGCGCCAGCAGCCAAGATGGGGCGGACTCTGGAAACACCATATATTTT. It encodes CASSQDGADSGNTIYF.

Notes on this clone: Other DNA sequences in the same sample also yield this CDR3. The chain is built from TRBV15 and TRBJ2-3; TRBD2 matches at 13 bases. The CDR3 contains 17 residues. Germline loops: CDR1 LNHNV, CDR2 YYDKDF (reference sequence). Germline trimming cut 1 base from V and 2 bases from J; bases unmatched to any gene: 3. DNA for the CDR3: TGTGCCACCAGCAGAGGGACTAGCGGGAGTTCCACAGATACGCAGTATTTT. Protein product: CATSRGTSGSSTDTQYF. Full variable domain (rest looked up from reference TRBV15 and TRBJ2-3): DAMVIQNPRYQVTQFGKPVTLSCSQTLNHNVMYWYQQKSSQAPKLLFHYYDKDFNNEADTPDNFQSRRPNTSFCFLDIRSPGLGDTAMYLCATSRGTSGSSTDTQYFGPGTRLTVL.

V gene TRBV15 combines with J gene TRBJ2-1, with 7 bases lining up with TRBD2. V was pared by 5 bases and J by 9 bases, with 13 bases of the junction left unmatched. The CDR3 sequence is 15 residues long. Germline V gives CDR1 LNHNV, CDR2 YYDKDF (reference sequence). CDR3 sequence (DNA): TGTGCCACCAGCTCAGGACTAGTAATTCAATCTGAGCAGTTCTTC. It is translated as CATSSGLVIQSEQFF. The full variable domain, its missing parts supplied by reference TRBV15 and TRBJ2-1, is DAMVIQNPRYQVTQFGKPVTLSCSQTLNHNVMYWYQQKSSQAPKLLFHYYDKDFNNEADTPDNFQSRRPNTSFCFLDIRSPGLGDTAMYLCATSSGLVIQSEQFFGPGTRLTVL.

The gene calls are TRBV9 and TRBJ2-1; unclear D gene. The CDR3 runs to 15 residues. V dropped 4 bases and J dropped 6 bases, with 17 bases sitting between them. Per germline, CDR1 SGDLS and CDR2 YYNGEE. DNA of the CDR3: TGTGCCAGCAGCCTCCGGCCTCAAGGTGGCAATGAGCAGTTCTTC. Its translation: CASSLRPQGGNEQFF. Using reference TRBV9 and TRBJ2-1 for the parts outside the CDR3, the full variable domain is DSGVTQTPKHLITATGQRVTLRCSPRSGDLSVYWYQQSLDQGLQFLIQYYNGEERAKGNILERFSAQQFPDLHSELNLSSLELGDSALYFCASSLRPQGGNEQFFGPGTRLTVL.

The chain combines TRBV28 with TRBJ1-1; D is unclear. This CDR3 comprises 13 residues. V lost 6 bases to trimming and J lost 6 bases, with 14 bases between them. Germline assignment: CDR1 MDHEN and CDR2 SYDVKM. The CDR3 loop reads CASSPSGSAEAFF. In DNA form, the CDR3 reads TGTGCCAGCAGCCCGTCGGGATCTGCTGAAGCTTTCTTT.

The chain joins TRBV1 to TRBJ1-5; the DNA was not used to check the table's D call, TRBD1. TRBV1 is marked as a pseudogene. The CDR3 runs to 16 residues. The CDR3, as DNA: TGCACCAGCAGCCAACCCGTACAGGGTCCAAATCAGCCCCAGCATTTT. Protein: CTSSQPVQGPNQPQHF.

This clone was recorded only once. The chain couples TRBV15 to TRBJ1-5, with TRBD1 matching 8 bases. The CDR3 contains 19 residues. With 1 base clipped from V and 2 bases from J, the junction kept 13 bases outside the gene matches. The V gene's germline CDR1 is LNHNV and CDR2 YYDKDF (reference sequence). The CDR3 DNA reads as TGTGCCACCAGCAGAGCGTACTACGACAGGGGAGGAGGCAATCAGCCCCAGCATTTT. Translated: CATSRAYYDRGGGNQPQHF.

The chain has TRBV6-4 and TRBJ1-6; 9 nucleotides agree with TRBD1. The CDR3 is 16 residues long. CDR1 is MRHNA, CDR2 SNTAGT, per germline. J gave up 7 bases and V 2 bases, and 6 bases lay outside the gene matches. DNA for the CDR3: TGTGCCAGCAGTGACGCAAGGACAGGGGCGAATTCACCCCTCCACTTT. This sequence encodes CASSDARTGANSPLHF.

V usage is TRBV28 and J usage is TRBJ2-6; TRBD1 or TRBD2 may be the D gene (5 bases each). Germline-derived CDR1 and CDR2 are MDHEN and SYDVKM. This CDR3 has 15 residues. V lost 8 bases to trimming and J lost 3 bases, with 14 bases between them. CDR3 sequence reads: CASGGLFGGANVLTF. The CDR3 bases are TGTGCCAGCGGGGGTTTGTTTGGTGGGGCCAACGTCCTGACTTTC.

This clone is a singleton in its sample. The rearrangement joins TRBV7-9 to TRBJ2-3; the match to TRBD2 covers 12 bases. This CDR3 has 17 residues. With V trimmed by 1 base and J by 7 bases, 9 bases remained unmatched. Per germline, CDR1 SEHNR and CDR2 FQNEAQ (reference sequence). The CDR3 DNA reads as TGTGCCAGCAGCTTAGAGACAGTGACTAGCGGGAGTCATACGCAGTATTTT. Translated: CASSLETVTSGSHTQYF. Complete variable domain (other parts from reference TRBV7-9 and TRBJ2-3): DTGVSQNPRHKITKRGQNVTFRCDPISEHNRLYWYRQTLGQGPEFLTYFQNEAQLEKSRLLSDRFSAERPKGSFSTLEIQRTEQGDSAMYLCASSLETVTSGSHTQYFGPGTRLTVL.

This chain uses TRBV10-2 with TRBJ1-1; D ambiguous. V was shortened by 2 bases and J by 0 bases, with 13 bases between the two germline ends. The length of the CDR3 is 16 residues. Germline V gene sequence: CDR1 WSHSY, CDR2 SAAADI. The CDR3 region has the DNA TGCGCCAGCAGTGAGGCGGTTGTGTTCATGAACACTGAAGCTTTCTTT. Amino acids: CASSEAVVFMNTEAFF.